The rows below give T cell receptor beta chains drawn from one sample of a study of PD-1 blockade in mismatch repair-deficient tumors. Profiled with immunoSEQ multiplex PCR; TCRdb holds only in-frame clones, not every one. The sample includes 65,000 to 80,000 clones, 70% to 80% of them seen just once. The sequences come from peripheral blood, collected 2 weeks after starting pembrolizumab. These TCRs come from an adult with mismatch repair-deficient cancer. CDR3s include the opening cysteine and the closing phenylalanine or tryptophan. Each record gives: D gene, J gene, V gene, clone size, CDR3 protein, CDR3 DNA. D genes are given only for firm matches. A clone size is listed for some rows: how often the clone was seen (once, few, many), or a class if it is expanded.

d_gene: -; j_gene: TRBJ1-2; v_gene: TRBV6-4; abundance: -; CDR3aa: CASSDSAQRSGYTF; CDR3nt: TGTGCCAGCAGTGACTCTGCCCAACGATCTGGCTACACCTTC
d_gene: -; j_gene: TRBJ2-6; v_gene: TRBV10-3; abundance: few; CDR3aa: CAIRDRQPGANVLTF; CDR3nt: TGTGCCATCAGGGACAGACAACCTGGGGCCAACGTCCTGACTTTC
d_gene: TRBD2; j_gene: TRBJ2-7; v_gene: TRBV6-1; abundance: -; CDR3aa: CATFLAEKYYEQYF; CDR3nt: TGTGCCACCTTTCTAGCGGAGAAGTACTACGAGCAGTACTTC
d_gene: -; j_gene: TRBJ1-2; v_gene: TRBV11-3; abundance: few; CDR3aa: CASRDGATNYGYTF; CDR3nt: TGTGCCAGCAGGGATGGGGCGACAAACTATGGCTACACCTTC
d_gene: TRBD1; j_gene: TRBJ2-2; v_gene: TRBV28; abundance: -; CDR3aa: CASSYIEGANTGELFF; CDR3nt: TGTGCCAGCAGTTACATTGAGGGGGCTAACACCGGGGAGCTGTTTTTT
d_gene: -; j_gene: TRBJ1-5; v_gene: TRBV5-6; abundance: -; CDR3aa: CASSLAGVGNQPQHF; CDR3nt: TGTGCCAGCAGCTTGGCTGGGGTCGGCAATCAGCCCCAGCATTTT
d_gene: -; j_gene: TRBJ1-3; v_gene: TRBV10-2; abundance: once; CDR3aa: CASSIGGKAGNTIYF; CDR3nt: TGCGCCAGCAGTATAGGGGGGAAGGCTGGAAACACCATATATTTT
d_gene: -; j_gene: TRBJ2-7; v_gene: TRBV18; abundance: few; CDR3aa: CASSPISLESGEQYF; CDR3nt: TGTGCCAGCTCACCGATTAGCCTGGAGTCGGGGGAGCAGTACTTC
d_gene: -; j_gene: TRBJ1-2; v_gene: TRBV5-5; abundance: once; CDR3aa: CASSFKQGGNYGYTF; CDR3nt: TGTGCCAGCAGCTTTAAACAGGGAGGTAACTATGGCTACACCTTC
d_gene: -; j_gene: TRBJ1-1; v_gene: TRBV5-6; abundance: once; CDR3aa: CASSSYREGLNTEAFF; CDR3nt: TGTGCCAGCAGCTCATACAGGGAGGGTCTGAACACTGAAGCTTTCTTT
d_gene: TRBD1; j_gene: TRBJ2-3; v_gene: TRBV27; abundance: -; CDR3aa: CASSWGTGVGTDTQYF; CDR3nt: TGTGCCAGCAGTTGGGGGACAGGGGTGGGCACAGATACGCAGTATTTT
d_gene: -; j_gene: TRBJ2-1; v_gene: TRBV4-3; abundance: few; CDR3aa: CASSQDAYNEQFF; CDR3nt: TGCGCCAGCAGCCAAGACGCTTACAATGAGCAGTTCTTC
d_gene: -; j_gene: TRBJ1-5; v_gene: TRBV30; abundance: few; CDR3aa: CAWRESGSQPQHF; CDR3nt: TGTGCCTGGAGGGAATCGGGGAGTCAGCCCCAGCATTTT
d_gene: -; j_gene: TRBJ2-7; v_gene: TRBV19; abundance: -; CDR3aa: CASSLVGGTYEQYF; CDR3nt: TGTGCCAGTAGTTTGGTGGGAGGAACCTACGAGCAGTACTTC
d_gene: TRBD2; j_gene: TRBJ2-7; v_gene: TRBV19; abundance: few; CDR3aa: CASSSGLAGSYEQYF; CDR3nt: TGTGCCAGTAGTTCAGGACTAGCGGGTTCCTACGAGCAGTACTTC
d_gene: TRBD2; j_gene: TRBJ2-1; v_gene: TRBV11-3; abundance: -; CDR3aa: CASSLGRGNYNEQFF; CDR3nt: TGTGCCAGCAGCTTGGGGCGGGGGAACTACAATGAGCAGTTCTTC
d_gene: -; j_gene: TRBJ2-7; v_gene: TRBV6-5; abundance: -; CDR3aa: CASGATGAGEQYF; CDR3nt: TGTGCCAGCGGGGCGACTGGGGCCGGGGAGCAGTACTTC
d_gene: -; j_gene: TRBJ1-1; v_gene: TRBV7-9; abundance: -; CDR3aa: CASSLAKGRNTEAFF; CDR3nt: TGTGCCAGCAGCTTAGCGAAGGGACGCAACACTGAAGCTTTCTTT
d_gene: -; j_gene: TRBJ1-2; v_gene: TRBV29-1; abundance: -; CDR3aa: CSVGTNYGYTF; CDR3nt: TGCAGCGTGGGCACAAACTATGGCTACACCTTC
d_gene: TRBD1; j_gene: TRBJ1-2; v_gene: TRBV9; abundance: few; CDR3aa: CASSPGDRHNYGYTF; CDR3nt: TGTGCCAGCAGTCCAGGGGACAGACATAACTATGGCTACACCTTC
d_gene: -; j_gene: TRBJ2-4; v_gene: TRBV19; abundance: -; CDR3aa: CASSILPIAKNIQYF; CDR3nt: TGTGCCAGTAGTATTTTACCGATAGCCAAAAACATTCAGTACTTC
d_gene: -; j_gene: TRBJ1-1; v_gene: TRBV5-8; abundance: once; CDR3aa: CASSLGEGTEAFF; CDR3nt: TGTGCCAGCAGCTTGGGAGAGGGCACTGAAGCTTTCTTT
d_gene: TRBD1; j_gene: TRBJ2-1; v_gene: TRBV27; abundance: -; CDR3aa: CASSLRTGGKGEQFF; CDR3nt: TGTGCCAGCAGCCTTCGGACAGGGGGCAAGGGTGAGCAGTTCTTC